A selection of T cell receptor beta chains follows, all from one sample in a study of cytomegalovirus exposure and HLA in healthy donors. Only in-frame clones appear in the TCRdb table, and some are missing; sequencing was by immunoSEQ multiplex PCR. Of approximately 200,000 clones in the sample, around 78% were seen once. Specimen: PBMCs. These TCRs come from a man aged 30 to 39 in good health and CMV-seronegative. The CDR3 runs from the conserved cysteine through the conserved F or W. D genes are given only for firm matches. Clone size is given for some rows only: seen once, a few or many times, or a class if the clone is expanded.

d_gene	abundance	v_gene	j_gene	CDR3nt	CDR3aa
-	-	TRBV14	TRBJ2-7	TGTGCCAGCAGCCAAGTTGTAGGCTTTCCGGGCGAGCAGTACTTC	CASSQVVGFPGEQYF
-	-	TRBV27	TRBJ2-3	TGTGCCAGCACCCAGGGTACCCGCACAGATACGCAGTATTTT	CASTQGTRTDTQYF
-	-	TRBV5-4	TRBJ2-2	TGTGCCAGCGGCCAGGGAGGCTACGGGACCGGGGAGCTGTTTTTT	CASGQGGYGTGELFF
-	-	TRBV5-6	TRBJ2-1	TGTGCCAGCAGGTTATGGACAGTCCCCAGCTCCTACAATGAGCAGTTCTTC	CASRLWTVPSSYNEQFF
TRBD1	-	TRBV6-4	TRBJ1-5	TGTGCCAGCAGACTCCGGGACAGGGAGAATCAGCCCCAGCATTTT	CASRLRDRENQPQHF
TRBD1	-	TRBV5-1	TRBJ2-1	TGCGCCAGCAGCCAGGGACAGGCTAGCGCCTACAATGAGCAGTTCTTC	CASSQGQASAYNEQFF
TRBD2	-	TRBV19	TRBJ2-7	TGTGCCAGTAGCAGTAGCGGGAGCGGATACGAGCAGTACTTC	CASSSSGSGYEQYF
TRBD1	-	TRBV6-6	TRBJ1-2	TGTGCCAGCAGTCCGAGACAGGGCTATGGCTACACCTTC	CASSPRQGYGYTF
-	-	TRBV14	TRBJ2-5	TGTGCCAGCAGCCAAGATAGCGTGCAGACCCAGTACTTC	CASSQDSVQTQYF
TRBD2	once	TRBV2	TRBJ2-5	TGTGCCAGCAGTGAAGCCGGGGGGGGGCAAGAGACCCAGTACTTC	CASSEAGGGQETQYF
-	few	TRBV15	TRBJ2-7	TGTGCCACCAGCAGGGACTTCCCCGGACTTCCCTACTTC	CATSRDFPGLPYF
-	-	TRBV5-1	TRBJ2-7	TGCGCCAGCGGAACACACCCACAGCCTTACGAGCAGTACTTC	CASGTHPQPYEQYF
-	-	TRBV29-1	TRBJ2-3	TGCAGCGTTGGTAGAGACTTCACAGATACGCAGTATTTT	CSVGRDFTDTQYF
-	-	TRBV11-2	TRBJ1-2	TGTGCCAGCAGCTTAGATCCAAGGGGCGCAGCTGGCTACACCTTC	CASSLDPRGAAGYTF
-	-	TRBV10-1	TRBJ2-7	TGCGCCAGCAGTGAAGACAACTCCTACGAGCAGTACTTC	CASSEDNSYEQYF
TRBD1	-	TRBV18	TRBJ1-1	TGTGCCAGCTCACTAGGACAGGGCACTGAAGCTTTCTTT	CASSLGQGTEAFF
TRBD1	-	TRBV7-2	TRBJ1-5	TGTGCCAGCAGCCGGACAGGGACTGGCAATCAGCCCCAGCATTTT	CASSRTGTGNQPQHF
-	-	TRBV7-9	TRBJ2-1	TGTGCCAGCAGCTTAGGCGCAGGGCGCAATGAGCAGTTCTTC	CASSLGAGRNEQFF
TRBD2	-	TRBV4-1	TRBJ2-1	TGCGCCAGCAGCCTAGCGGGAGGTAGAAATGAGCAGTTCTTC	CASSLAGGRNEQFF
-	few	TRBV2	TRBJ2-2	TGTGCCAGCAGTTACGACAGAGGCAGGGAGCTGTTTTTT	CASSYDRGRELFF
TRBD1	-	TRBV5-1	TRBJ2-1	TGCGCCAGCAGCTTAGGGGACAGCTTATTCAATGAGCAGTTCTTC	CASSLGDSLFNEQFF
-	-	TRBV7-8	TRBJ1-4	TGTGCCAGCAGCCCAGAATCGTTGGCGGAAGGGGAACTGTTTTTT	CASSPESLAEGELFF
-	once	TRBV1	TRBJ1-2	TGCACCAGCAGCCAAGATCCCCTTGGAAGGGGGGGCTACACCTTC	CTSSQDPLGRGGYTF
-	-	TRBV6-5	TRBJ1-2	TGTGCCAGCAGTTACTTGGGGGGGGCGATCAACTATGGCTACACCTTC	CASSYLGGAINYGYTF
-	-	TRBV11-2	TRBJ2-3	TGTGCCAGCACCGAGAGGGTAGATACGCAGTATTTT	CASTERVDTQYF
-	-	TRBV19	TRBJ2-7	TGTGCCAGTAGTATACAGGGCCACCCCTACGAGCAGTACTTC	CASSIQGHPYEQYF
TRBD2	-	TRBV7-9	TRBJ2-1	TGTGCCAGCAGTCTCAGAATAGCGGGAGCTTTGGATGAGCAGTTCTTC	CASSLRIAGALDEQFF
-	once	TRBV9	TRBJ2-5	TGTGCCAGCAGCGTAGGCCTGAGACAAGAGACCCAGTACTTC	CASSVGLRQETQYF
-	-	TRBV6-5	TRBJ1-2	TGTGCCAGCAGTTACCAGGGAACTAACTATGGCTACACCTTC	CASSYQGTNYGYTF
TRBD1	once	TRBV10-3	TRBJ1-1	TGTGCCATCAGTCCCACCCCCGGGACAGCCTCGAACACTGAAGCTTTCTTT	CAISPTPGTASNTEAFF
TRBD1	once	TRBV25-1	TRBJ1-5	TGTGCCAGCAGTGCGGGACAGGGGGCGAATCAGCCCCAGCATTTT	CASSAGQGANQPQHF
-	few	TRBV6-6	TRBJ2-1	TGTGCCAGCAGTTACTCGTCTTGGGGGGATGAGCAGTTCTTC	CASSYSSWGDEQFF
TRBD2	-	TRBV5-1	TRBJ2-3	TGCGCCAGCAGCTTGAAGACCGGGGGGAGCACAGATACGCAGTATTTT	CASSLKTGGSTDTQYF
-	-	TRBV11-2	TRBJ1-1	TGTGCCAGCAGCTCGAACGTCCAGGGACACGGAGCTTTCTTT	CASSSNVQGHGAFF
-	-	TRBV28	TRBJ1-1	TGTGCCAGCAGTTTATCGTTGGGGAAGCAGGGGGCTTTCTTT	CASSLSLGKQGAFF
-	-	TRBV28	TRBJ2-2	TGTGCCAGCATGGGCGGGGGCAAATCCGGGGAGCTGTTTTTT	CASMGGGKSGELFF
-	-	TRBV25-1	TRBJ1-1	TGTGCCACCGAACATAAGAACACTGAAGCTTTCTTT	CATEHKNTEAFF
TRBD2	once	TRBV9	TRBJ2-3	TGTGCCAGCAGCCCTCAGGGCGGATCTAGCGGTTACACAGATACGCAGTATTTT	CASSPQGGSSGYTDTQYF
TRBD2	-	TRBV19	TRBJ2-2	TGTGCCAGTAGTATCACCGGGACTAGCGGGAGGGCTAACACCGGGGAGCTGTTTTTT	CASSITGTSGRANTGELFF
TRBD2	-	TRBV19	TRBJ2-1	TGTGCCAGTAGCCGAGATAGCGGGAGGAATGAGCAGTTCTTC	CASSRDSGRNEQFF
-	-	TRBV28	TRBJ1-2	TGTGCCAGCAGTTCCCGGGGAGGGAACTATGGCTACACCTTC	CASSSRGGNYGYTF